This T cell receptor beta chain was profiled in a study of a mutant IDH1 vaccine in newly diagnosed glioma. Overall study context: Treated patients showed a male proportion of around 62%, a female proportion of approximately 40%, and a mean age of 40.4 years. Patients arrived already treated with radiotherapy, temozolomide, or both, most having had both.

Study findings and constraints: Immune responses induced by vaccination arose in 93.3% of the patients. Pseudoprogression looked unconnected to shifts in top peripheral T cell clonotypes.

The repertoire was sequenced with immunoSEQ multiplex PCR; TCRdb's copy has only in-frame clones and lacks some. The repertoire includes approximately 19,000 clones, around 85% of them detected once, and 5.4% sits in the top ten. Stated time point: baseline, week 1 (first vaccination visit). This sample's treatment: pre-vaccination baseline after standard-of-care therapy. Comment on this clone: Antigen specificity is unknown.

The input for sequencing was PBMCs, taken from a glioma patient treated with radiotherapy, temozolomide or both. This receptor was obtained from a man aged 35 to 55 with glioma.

In nucleotides, the CDR3 is TGTGCCAGCAGTCCGACTAGGGGTGGAAACACCATATATTTT. This gives the protein CASSPTRGGNTIYF. This sequence joins TRBV27 and TRBJ1-3; D may be TRBD1 (5 bases). The V end lost 5 bases, the J end lost 3 bases, and 11 bases lay between the germline ends. The germline V gene encodes CDR1 MNHEY and CDR2 SMNVEV (reference sequence). The CDR3 totals 14 residues.